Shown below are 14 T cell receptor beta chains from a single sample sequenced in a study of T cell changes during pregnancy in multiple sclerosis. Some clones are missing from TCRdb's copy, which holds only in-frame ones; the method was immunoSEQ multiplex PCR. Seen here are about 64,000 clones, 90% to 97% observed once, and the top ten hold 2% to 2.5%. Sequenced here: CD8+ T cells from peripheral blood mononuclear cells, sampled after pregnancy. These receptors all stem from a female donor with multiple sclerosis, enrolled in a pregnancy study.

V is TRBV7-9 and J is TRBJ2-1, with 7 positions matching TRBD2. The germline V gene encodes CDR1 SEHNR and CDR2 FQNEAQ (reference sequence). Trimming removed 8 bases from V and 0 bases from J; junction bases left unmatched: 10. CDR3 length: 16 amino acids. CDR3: CASGSSGGASYNEQFF. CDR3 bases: TGTGCCAGCGGATCCTCGGGAGGAGCCTCCTACAATGAGCAGTTCTTC.

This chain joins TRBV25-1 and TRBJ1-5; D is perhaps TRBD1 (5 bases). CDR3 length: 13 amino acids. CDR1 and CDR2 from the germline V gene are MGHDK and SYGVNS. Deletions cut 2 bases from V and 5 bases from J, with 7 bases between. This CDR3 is CASSEQGHQPQHF. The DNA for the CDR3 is TGTGCCAGCAGTGAACAGGGTCATCAGCCCCAGCATTTT.

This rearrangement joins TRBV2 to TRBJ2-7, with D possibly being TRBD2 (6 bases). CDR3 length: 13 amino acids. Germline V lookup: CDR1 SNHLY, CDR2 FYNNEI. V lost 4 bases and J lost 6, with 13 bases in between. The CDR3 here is CASSAGVGREQYF. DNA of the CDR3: TGTGCCAGCAGTGCGGGGGTCGGCCGCGAGCAGTACTTC.

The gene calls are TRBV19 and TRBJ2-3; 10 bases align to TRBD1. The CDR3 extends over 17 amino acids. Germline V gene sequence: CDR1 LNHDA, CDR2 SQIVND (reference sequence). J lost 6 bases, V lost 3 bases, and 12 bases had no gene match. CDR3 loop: CASSIFPTGGAGDTQYF. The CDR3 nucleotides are TGTGCCAGTAGTATTTTCCCGACAGGGGGCGCAGGGGATACGCAGTATTTT. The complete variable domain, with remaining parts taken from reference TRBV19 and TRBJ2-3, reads DGGITQSPKYLFRKEGQNVTLSCEQNLNHDAMYWYRQDPGQGLRLIYYSQIVNDFQKGDIAEGYSVSREKKESFPLTVTSAQKNPTAFYLCASSIFPTGGAGDTQYFGPGTRLTVL.

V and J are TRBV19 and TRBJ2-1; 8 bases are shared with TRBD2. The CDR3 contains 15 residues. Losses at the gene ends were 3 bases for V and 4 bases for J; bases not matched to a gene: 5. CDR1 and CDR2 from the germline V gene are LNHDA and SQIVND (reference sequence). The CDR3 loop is CASSILSGTYNEQFF. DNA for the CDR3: TGTGCCAGTAGTATTCTTAGCGGGACATACAATGAGCAGTTCTTC.

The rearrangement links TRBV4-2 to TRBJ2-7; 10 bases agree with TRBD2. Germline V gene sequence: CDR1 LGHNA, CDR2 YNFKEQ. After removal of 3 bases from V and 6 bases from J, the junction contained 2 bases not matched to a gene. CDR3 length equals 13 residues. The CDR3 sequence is CASSQLAGAEQYF. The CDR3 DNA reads TGTGCCAGCAGCCAGCTAGCGGGAGCCGAGCAGTACTTC.

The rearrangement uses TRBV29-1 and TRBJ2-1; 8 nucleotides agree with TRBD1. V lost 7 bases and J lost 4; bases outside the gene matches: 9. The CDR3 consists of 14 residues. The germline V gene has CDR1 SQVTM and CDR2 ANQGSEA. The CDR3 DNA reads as TGCAGCGCCTTAAGACAGGGGACTTACAATGAGCAGTTCTTC. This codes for CSALRQGTYNEQFF.

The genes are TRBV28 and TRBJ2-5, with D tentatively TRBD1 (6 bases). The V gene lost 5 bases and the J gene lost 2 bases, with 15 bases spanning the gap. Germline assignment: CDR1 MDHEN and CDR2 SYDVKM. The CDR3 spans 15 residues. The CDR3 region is CASSPRDTKQETQYF. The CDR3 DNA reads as TGTGCCAGCAGTCCTCGGGACACCAAACAAGAGACCCAGTACTTC.

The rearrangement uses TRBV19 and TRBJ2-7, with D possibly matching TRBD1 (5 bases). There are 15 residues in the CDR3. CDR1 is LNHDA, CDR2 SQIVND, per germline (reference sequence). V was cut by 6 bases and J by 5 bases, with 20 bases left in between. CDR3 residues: CASSLYLGQWDEQYF. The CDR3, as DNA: TGTGCCAGTAGCCTCTATTTAGGACAATGGGACGAGCAGTACTTC.

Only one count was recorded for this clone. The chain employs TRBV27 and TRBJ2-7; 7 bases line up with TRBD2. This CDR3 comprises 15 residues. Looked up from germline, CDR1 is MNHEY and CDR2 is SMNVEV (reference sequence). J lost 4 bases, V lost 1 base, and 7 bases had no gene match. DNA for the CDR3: TGTGCCAGCAGTTTATGGGGGGGAAATGGATACGAGCAGTACTTC. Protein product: CASSLWGGNGYEQYF.

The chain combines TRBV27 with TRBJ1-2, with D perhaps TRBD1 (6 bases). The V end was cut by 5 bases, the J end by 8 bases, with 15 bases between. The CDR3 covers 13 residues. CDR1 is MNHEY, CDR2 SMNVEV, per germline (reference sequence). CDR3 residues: CASSQQGWVGYTF. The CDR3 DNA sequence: TGTGCCAGCAGTCAACAGGGTTGGGTGGGCTACACCTTC.

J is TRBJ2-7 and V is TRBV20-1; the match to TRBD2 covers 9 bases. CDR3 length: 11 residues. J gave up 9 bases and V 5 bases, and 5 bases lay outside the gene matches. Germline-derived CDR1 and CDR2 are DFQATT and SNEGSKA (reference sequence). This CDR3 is CSAPGLAGQYF. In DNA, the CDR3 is TGCAGTGCTCCGGGACTAGCTGGGCAGTACTTC.

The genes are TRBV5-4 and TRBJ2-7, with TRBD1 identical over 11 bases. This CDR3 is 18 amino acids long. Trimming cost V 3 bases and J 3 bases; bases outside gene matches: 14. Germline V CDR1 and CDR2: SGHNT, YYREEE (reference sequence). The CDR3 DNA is TGTGCCAGCAGCTCCGGGACAGGGGGTAGCGGGAGTATCTACGAGCAGTACTTC. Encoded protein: CASSSGTGGSGSIYEQYF.

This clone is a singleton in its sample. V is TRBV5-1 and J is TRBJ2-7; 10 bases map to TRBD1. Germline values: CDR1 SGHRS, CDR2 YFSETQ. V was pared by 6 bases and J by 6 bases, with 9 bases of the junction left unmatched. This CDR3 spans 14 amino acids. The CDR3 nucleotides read TGCGCCAGCACGGACAGGGGGTCTTCGAGCGAGCAGTACTTC. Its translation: CASTDRGSSSEQYF. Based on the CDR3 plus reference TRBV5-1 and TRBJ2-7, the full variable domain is KAGVTQTPRYLIKTRGQQVTLSCSPISGHRSVSWYQQTPGQGLQFLFEYFSETQRNKGNFPGRFSGRQFSNSRSEMNVSTLELGDSALYLCASTDRGSSSEQYFGPGTRLTVT.